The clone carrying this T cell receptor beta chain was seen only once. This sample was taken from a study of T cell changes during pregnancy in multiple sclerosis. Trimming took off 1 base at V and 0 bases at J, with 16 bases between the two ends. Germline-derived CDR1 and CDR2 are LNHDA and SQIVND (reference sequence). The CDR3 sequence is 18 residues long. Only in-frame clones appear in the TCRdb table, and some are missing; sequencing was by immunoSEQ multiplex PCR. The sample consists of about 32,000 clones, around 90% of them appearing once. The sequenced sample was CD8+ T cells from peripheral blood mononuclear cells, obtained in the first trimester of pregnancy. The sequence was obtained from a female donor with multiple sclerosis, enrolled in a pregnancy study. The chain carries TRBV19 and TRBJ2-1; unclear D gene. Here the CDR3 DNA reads TGTGCCAGTAGTATAGCGGGTCCCCCGTTAAGCTCCTACAATGAGCAGTTCTTC. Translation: CASSIAGPPLSSYNEQFF.